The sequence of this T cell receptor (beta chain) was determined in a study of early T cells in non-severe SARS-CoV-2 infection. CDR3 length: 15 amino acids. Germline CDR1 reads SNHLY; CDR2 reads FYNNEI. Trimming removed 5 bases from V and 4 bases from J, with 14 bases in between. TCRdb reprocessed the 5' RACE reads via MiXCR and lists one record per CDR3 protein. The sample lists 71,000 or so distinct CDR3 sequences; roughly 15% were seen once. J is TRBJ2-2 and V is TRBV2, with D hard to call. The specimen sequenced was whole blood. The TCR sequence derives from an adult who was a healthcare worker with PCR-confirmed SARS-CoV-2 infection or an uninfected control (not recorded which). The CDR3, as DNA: TGTGCCAGCAGTCAGACTCGTCTGGGCACCGGGGAGCTGTTTTTT. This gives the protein CASSQTRLGTGELFF.